A selection of T cell receptor beta chains follows, all from one sample in a study of T-cell memory formation after mild COVID-19. TCRdb re-analysed the 5' RACE reads in MiXCR, keeping a single row per CDR3 protein. The data hold some 450,000 distinct CDR3 sequences, with 18% observed a single time. The specimen was PBMCs or a T cell subset sorted from them (not recorded which). The receptors were sampled from a man aged 18 to 30 who had mild COVID-19 (a few samples of this study predate the infection). Cell type and time point are not known. The CDR3 runs from the conserved cysteine through the conserved F or W. Each record gives: V gene, CDR3 protein.

V: TRBV7-8
CDR3: CASSSRGDGYTF

V: TRBV12-5
CDR3: CASGGGTQETQYF

V: TRBV7-8
CDR3: CASSFGPPGVGNIQYF

V: TRBV19
CDR3: CASSIPPGQGHF

V: TRBV7-2
CDR3: CASTAWGSSYEQYF

V: TRBV5-5
CDR3: CASSLDGSHGYTF

V: TRBV5-6
CDR3: CASSLIGGGPDTQYF

V: TRBV10-3
CDR3: CAISEIRRISGANVLTF

V: TRBV5-1
CDR3: CASSLYPSEQGIGANVLTF

V: TRBV2
CDR3: CASSVGQLGTDTQYF

V: TRBV3-1
CDR3: CASSLRDSLSPLHF

V: TRBV5-1
CDR3: CASSSQGALYNEQFF

V: TRBV5-8
CDR3: CASSFRDWELYEQYF

V: TRBV5-1
CDR3: CASSLVSSPRNTEAFF

V: TRBV7-2
CDR3: CASSLQAQGNQPQHF

V: TRBV12-3/TRBV12-4
CDR3: CASTGQGVSHGYTF

V: TRBV7-3
CDR3: CASTRGNTGELFF

V: TRBV5-1
CDR3: CASVAGTANTGELFF

V: TRBV6-5
CDR3: CASSFTGGWVYGYTF

V: TRBV20-1
CDR3: CSARDFRTSGEQFF

V: TRBV10-3
CDR3: CAISTGQGLTPNEKLFF

V: TRBV15
CDR3: CATSRVGRGVADTQYF

V: TRBV5-1
CDR3: CASSLAGREDNEQFF

V: TRBV2
CDR3: CASSGSGRQAFF

V: TRBV5-1
CDR3: CASSWGADTEAFF

V: TRBV20-1
CDR3: CSASYGSSYEQYF

V: TRBV5-8
CDR3: CASSFLTTGELFF

V: TRBV7-3
CDR3: CASSLARVTDTQYF

V: TRBV27
CDR3: CASSFGFERGGLLNEQFF

V: TRBV5-1
CDR3: CASSFVSLNPLGNGYTF